This T cell receptor (beta chain) was obtained from a study of human T cells and chemical hapten exposure. Notes on the study in general: With patch test score, the counts of PT1 expanded TCRs showed a positive correlation. DPC sensitization did not alter TCRs above 1 in 1000 frequency. Donors, who had alopecia, may show an immune response that differs from healthy people's.

TCRdb independently ran MiXCR on the RACE reads; one entry per CDR3 protein. There are roughly 190,000 distinct CDR3 sequences in the sample; approximately 20% occur only once, and about 6.7% lies in the top ten. The time point here: patch test 1, 2 weeks after DPC sensitization. Treatment of the sample: therapeutic diphenylcyclopropenone sensitization with weekly scalp DPC. Those who donated were patients with alopecia, 18 to 70 years of age, and suitable for DPC. Concerning this clonotype itself: No antigen is known for it.

The material was whole blood, obtained in connection with sensitization to the hapten diphenylcyclopropenone (DPC). The sequence was obtained from a woman aged 45-65 years with alopecia areata. Some clones in this sample may be carry-over from other donors' samples.

CDR3 DNA sequence: TGCAGCGTTTGGGAGAATGAGCAGTTCTTC. Translating it yields CSVWENEQFF. J is TRBJ2-1 and V is TRBV29-1, with D perhaps TRBD2 (5 bases). Germline values: CDR1 SQVTM, CDR2 ANQGSEA. The length of the CDR3 is 10 residues. V lost 5 bases and J 7 bases, leaving 6 bases between the germline ends.